The present TCR beta chain was sequenced within a study of T cells in narcolepsy. Trimming took 6 bases from V and 2 from J, leaving 14 bases between them. This CDR3 is 14 amino acids long. Germline CDR1 is MDHEN and CDR2 is SYDVKM. Produced via immunoSEQ multiplex PCR; TCRdb's table is partial and in-frame only. Here the sample spans about 37,000 clones, roughly 80% being singletons. Sequenced: memory (CD45RA-) CD4+ T cells from blood. The rearrangement joins TRBV28 to TRBJ2-7, with D perhaps being TRBD1 or TRBD2 (5 bases each). This receptor was identified in a human donor in good health. The CDR3 region is CASRGTARAYEQYF. CDR3 coding DNA: TGTGCCAGCAGGGGGACGGCCAGAGCCTACGAGCAGTACTTC.